The rows below give T cell receptor beta chains drawn from one sample of a study of neurological immune-mediated disorders. A single record per CDR3 protein comes from TCRdb applying MiXCR to the 5' RACE reads. The table has some 66,000 distinct CDR3 sequences, 3% to 4% seen once. The sample comprised PBMCs. The receptor set was obtained from a man aged 35-49 years with multiple sclerosis. Both conserved end residues are part of each CDR3. The D gene is left open where the match is weak. Rows give clone size only sometimes, using once, few, many, or a class for an expanded clone.

>TRBJ2-5|TRBD2|TRBV5-1|many
TGCGCCAGCAGCTTGGGAGTTAGCGGGAGTAATGAAGAGACCCAGTACTTC
CASSLGVSGSNEETQYF
>TRBJ1-6|.|TRBV5-1|many
TGCGCCAGCAGCTTGGAAGGGTATAATTCACCCCTCCACTTT
CASSLEGYNSPLHF
>TRBJ2-7|TRBD1|TRBV2|many
TGTGCCAGCAGTGAACAGGGACAGGGTTACGAGCAGTACTTC
CASSEQGQGYEQYF
>TRBJ1-5|.|TRBV5-6|many
TGTGCCAGCGGTAGCCAGTATAGCAATCAGCCCCAGCATTTT
CASGSQYSNQPQHF
>TRBJ2-3|.|TRBV7-9|many
TGTGCCAGCAGCTGGGGGGAGCTAAGACGGGGGAGCAGTGGAGATACGCAGTATTTT
CASSWGELRRGSSGDTQYF
>TRBJ2-2|TRBD1|TRBV5-1|many
TGCGCCAGCAGCTCCCCCGGACAGGGGTTTGCCGGGGAGCTGTTTTTT
CASSSPGQGFAGELFF
>TRBJ2-7|.|TRBV7-6|many
TGTGCCAGCAGCTTGGACAGTCTCTACGAGCAGTACTTC
CASSLDSLYEQYF
>TRBJ1-5|.|TRBV2|many
TGTGCCAGCAGTGATCGACAGATGAATCAGCCCCAGCATTTT
CASSDRQMNQPQHF
>TRBJ1-2|.|TRBV5-1|many
TGCGCCAGCGGTCTTGACAGAAACTATGGCTACACCTTC
CASGLDRNYGYTF
>TRBJ2-2|TRBD1|TRBV3-1|many
TGTGCCAGCAGCCGCCTCGGGACAGGAGGTACCGGGGAGCTGTTTTTT
CASSRLGTGGTGELFF
>TRBJ1-6|.|TRBV2|many
TGTGCCACCACGGGCCTCGGCGGGGATTCACCCCTCCACTTT
CATTGLGGDSPLHF
>TRBJ1-1|.|TRBV19|many
TGTGCCAGTATGATAGCCACTGAAGCTTTCTTT
CASMIATEAFF
>TRBJ2-1|.|TRBV12-3/TRBV12-4|many
TGTGCCAGCAGTTTTCGGACTTTCACAGCCGCGGTGTACAATGAGCAGTTCTTC
CASSFRTFTAAVYNEQFF
>TRBJ2-7|.|TRBV12-3/TRBV12-4|many
TGTGCCAGCAGTTTATACCGGGCCCCCTACGAGCAGTACTTC
CASSLYRAPYEQYF
>TRBJ2-7|.|TRBV20-1|many
TGCAGTGCTAGAGATCGAACGGGAGAAACCTACGAGCAGTACTTC
CSARDRTGETYEQYF
>TRBJ2-5|.|TRBV3-1|many
TGTGCCAGCAGCCACCGGGGCCAAGAGACCCAGTACTTC
CASSHRGQETQYF
>TRBJ2-5|TRBD1|TRBV6-5|many
TGTGCCAGCAGTATGACAGGGGGACAGGAAGAGACCCAGTACTTC
CASSMTGGQEETQYF
>TRBJ2-7|TRBD2|TRBV10-3|many
TGTGCCATCAGTGAGTCGACTAGCGGTTTGCAGCAGTACTTC
CAISESTSGLQQYF
>TRBJ1-2|.|TRBV5-5|many
TGTGCCAGCAGCTCGTCAGGGAGGGATGGCTACACCTTC
CASSSSGRDGYTF
>TRBJ2-5|.|TRBV5-1|many
TGCGCCAGCAGCTTGCCCCCGGCAGACCCCCAAGAGACCCAGTACTTC
CASSLPPADPQETQYF
>TRBJ1-2|.|TRBV20-1|many
TGCAGTGCTAGAGATGGGCGGGATCCTAACTATGGCTACACCTTC
CSARDGRDPNYGYTF
>TRBJ2-1|.|TRBV5-1|many
TGCGCCAGCAGCTTGGCCGAGATCCGCTACAATGAGCAGTTCTTC
CASSLAEIRYNEQFF
>TRBJ1-5|TRBD1|TRBV5-1|many
TGCGCCAGCAGCTTGGGTCAGGGGGACCAGCCCCAGCATTTT
CASSLGQGDQPQHF
>TRBJ2-1|.|TRBV5-1|many
TGCGCCAGCAGCTTTAATTGGTGGGATGAGCAGTTCTTC
CASSFNWWDEQFF
>TRBJ2-7|TRBD1|TRBV7-6|many
TGTGCCAGCAGCAAAACCGGGACAGCAGACTACGAGCAGTACTTC
CASSKTGTADYEQYF
>TRBJ1-2|TRBD1|TRBV4-2|many
TGTGCCAGCAGCCCCGGACAGGGGCGATATGATGGCTACACCTTC
CASSPGQGRYDGYTF
>TRBJ1-5|.|TRBV4-2|many
TGTGCCAGCAGCCAAGATTTCGGGGGCGGCCAGCCCCAGCATTTT
CASSQDFGGGQPQHF
>TRBJ2-1|.|TRBV7-9|many
TGTGCCAGCAGCACCCGGGGGTCGAGCTCCTACAATGAGCAGTTCTTC
CASSTRGSSSYNEQFF
>TRBJ2-5|.|TRBV3-1|many
TGTGCCAGCGGTGGGGCAGTGGAGACCCAGTACTTC
CASGGAVETQYF
>TRBJ2-1|.|TRBV7-6|.
TGTGCCAGCAGCTTCGGGGACCTACCTGAGCAGTTCTTC
CASSFGDLPEQFF
>TRBJ1-1|.|TRBV2|few
TGTGTCAGCAGTGTGGAAGAGGGAACTGAAGCTTTCTTT
CVSSVEEGTEAFF
>TRBJ1-2|TRBD1|TRBV12-3/TRBV12-4|many
TGTGCCAGCAGTAAGACCGGGACAGGGCAACTGACGGGCTACACCTTC
CASSKTGTGQLTGYTF
>TRBJ2-2|TRBD1|TRBV6-5|few
TGTGCCAACAGACAAATGGACAGGGACACCGGGGAGCTGTTTTTT
CANRQMDRDTGELFF
>TRBJ2-2|.|TRBV25-1|many
TGTGCCAGCACCGGGGCCGGGGAGGCCGGAACCGGGGAGCTGTTTTTT
CASTGAGEAGTGELFF
>TRBJ2-2|TRBD1|TRBV5-1|many
TGCGCCAGCAGCAAGACAGGGGGCACCGGGGAGCTGTTTTTT
CASSKTGGTGELFF
>TRBJ2-7|.|TRBV11-2|few
TGTGCCAGCAGCTTAGGGGTGGGCTCCTACGAGCAGTACTTC
CASSLGVGSYEQYF
>TRBJ1-6|.|TRBV7-3|few
TGTGCCAGCAGCCAGACAGCTAACTATTCAACCCTCAACTTT
CASSQTANYSTLNF
>TRBJ1-5|.|TRBV6-5|.
TGTGCCAGTGATGATAAGCCCCAGCATTTT
CASDDKPQHF
>TRBJ2-7|.|TRBV5-1|many
TGCGCCAGCAGCTGGGCCGATGAGCAGTACTTC
CASSWADEQYF
>TRBJ2-7|.|TRBV5-1|many
TGCGCCAGCAGCTTGCCCCCCGGCGAGCAGTACTTC
CASSLPPGEQYF
>TRBJ1-1|.|TRBV12-3/TRBV12-4|many
TGTGCCAGCAGTTATAGGCAGGAAGCTTTCTTT
CASSYRQEAFF
>TRBJ1-1|TRBD1|TRBV20-1|many
TGCAGTGCTCCCGGACAGGCTGACACTGAAGCTTTCTTT
CSAPGQADTEAFF
>TRBJ2-3|.|TRBV10-3|many
TGTGCCATCAGTGACGGGGATGGGGGGTCGCAGTATTTT
CAISDGDGGSQYF
>TRBJ1-6|.|TRBV20-1|many
TGCAGTGCTAGCGAGCTGGGAAAAGGAGCGAATTCACCCCTCCACTTT
CSASELGKGANSPLHF
>TRBJ2-1|TRBD1|TRBV6-6|many
TGTGCCAGCAGCAAGGCCCATCAGGGGGTGTACCCTTTGGACGATGAGCAGTTCTTC
CASSKAHQGVYPLDDEQFF
>TRBJ1-3|.|TRBV5-1|many
TGCGCCAGCAGCCCGGCGCAGGGGTCTGGAAACACCATATATTTT
CASSPAQGSGNTIYF
>TRBJ2-6|TRBD2|TRBV11-2|few
TGTGCCAGCAGCTTAAGGATGGGGGGGGAATCAGGGGCCAACGTCCTGACTTTC
CASSLRMGGESGANVLTF